Below, one T cell receptor beta chain is given with its context. What it binds is not known. This record comes from a study of graft-versus-host responses after intestinal transplantation. Across the whole study: Isolated intestinal, liver-intestinal, or multivisceral transplants had been given to the recipients. Anti-thymocyte globulin induction, then tacrolimus and steroids for about 3 years, went to all recipients.

TCRdb keeps only in-frame clones here, not all; method: immunoSEQ multiplex PCR. The sample lists around 110,000 clones; roughly nine tenths were seen once. Study-wide findings and caveats: Recipient marrow showed GvH clones, some seen first in ileum or blood. The highest levels of circulating GvH clones went along with early declines in HvG clones after transplant.

Source: unstimulated CD4+ T cells sorted from spleen or lymph node cells, taken before intestinal transplant. The origin of this receptor is a human donor who received an intestinal transplant.

CDR3 DNA sequence: TGTGCCAGCAGCGTAGAACCAGGGGGCCCCTACGAGCAGTACTTC. Protein product: CASSVEPGGPYEQYF. J is TRBJ2-7 and V is TRBV9; the match to TRBD1 covers 8 bases. Losses at the gene ends were 0 bases for V and 2 bases for J; bases not matched to a gene: 4. Germline V gene lookup returns CDR1 SGDLS and CDR2 YYNGEE. The CDR3 extends over 15 amino acids.